The rows below give T cell receptor beta chains drawn from one sample of a study of blood T cell repertoires in COVID-19. TCRdb keeps only in-frame clones here, not all; method: immunoSEQ multiplex PCR. Among roughly 450,000 clones listed, about nine tenths were seen once. The source material was PBMCs or T cells enriched from blood (not recorded which). These receptors came from a man between 18 and 35 years old who had recovered from COVID-19. Both conserved end residues are part of each CDR3. The order of the fields is clone size, V gene, D gene, J gene, CDR3 DNA, CDR3 protein. D genes are given only for firm matches. Not all rows give a size; the values are once, few, many and, for expanded clones, a class.

abundance: .; v_gene: TRBV10-3; d_gene: TRBD2; j_gene: TRBJ2-1; CDR3nt: TGTGCCATCAAGGAGCGGGAGGACAATGAGCAGTTCTTC; CDR3aa: CAIKEREDNEQFF
abundance: .; v_gene: TRBV7-9; d_gene: TRBD2; j_gene: TRBJ2-7; CDR3nt: TGTGCCAGCAGCCAGGGGGTGGGACTAGCGAAGAACTACGAGCAGTACTTC; CDR3aa: CASSQGVGLAKNYEQYF
abundance: .; v_gene: TRBV6-5; d_gene: .; j_gene: TRBJ1-5; CDR3nt: TGTGCCAGCAGTCAGGGCGCAGGGAATCAGCCCCAGCATTTT; CDR3aa: CASSQGAGNQPQHF
abundance: .; v_gene: TRBV14; d_gene: .; j_gene: TRBJ2-6; CDR3nt: TGTGCCAGCAGCATTCTCGGTGGGGCCAACGTCCTGACTTTC; CDR3aa: CASSILGGANVLTF
abundance: .; v_gene: TRBV7-2; d_gene: TRBD2; j_gene: TRBJ2-1; CDR3nt: TGTGCCAGCAGCTCGACTAGCGGGAGTTTCGATGAGCAGTTCTTC; CDR3aa: CASSSTSGSFDEQFF
abundance: .; v_gene: TRBV27; d_gene: TRBD1; j_gene: TRBJ1-5; CDR3nt: TGTGCCAGCAGTTTAAAGTCGGGACAGGGTCCCCAGCCCCAGCATTTT; CDR3aa: CASSLKSGQGPQPQHF
abundance: .; v_gene: TRBV5-4; d_gene: .; j_gene: TRBJ1-5; CDR3nt: TGTGCCAGCAGCCCCGGTCCAAATCAGCCCCAGCATTTT; CDR3aa: CASSPGPNQPQHF
abundance: .; v_gene: TRBV11-2; d_gene: TRBD1; j_gene: TRBJ2-7; CDR3nt: TGTGCCAGCAGCCCTGCTTACTCTCGACAGGGAACCTACGAGCAGTACTTC; CDR3aa: CASSPAYSRQGTYEQYF
abundance: few; v_gene: TRBV3-1/TRBV3-2; d_gene: .; j_gene: TRBJ2-7; CDR3nt: TGTGCCAGTAAGACTAGTAAACGAAACGAGCAGTACTTC; CDR3aa: CASKTSKRNEQYF
abundance: .; v_gene: TRBV6-5; d_gene: .; j_gene: TRBJ1-1; CDR3nt: TGTGCCAGCAGTCCCGGGGGATCGAACACTGAAGCTTTCTTT; CDR3aa: CASSPGGSNTEAFF
abundance: .; v_gene: TRBV27; d_gene: TRBD2; j_gene: TRBJ2-7; CDR3nt: TGTGCCAGCAGTTTTTTGGCTAGCGGGAATGGCGAGCAGTACTTC; CDR3aa: CASSFLASGNGEQYF
abundance: .; v_gene: TRBV18; d_gene: TRBD2; j_gene: TRBJ2-7; CDR3nt: TGTGCCAGCTCACCCAGGATCCGGGGGGAGAGGGAGCAGTACTTC; CDR3aa: CASSPRIRGEREQYF
abundance: once; v_gene: TRBV5-1; d_gene: TRBD2; j_gene: TRBJ2-2; CDR3nt: TGCGCCAGCAGCTTGTTTACTAGCGGGAACACCGGGGAGCTGTTTTTT; CDR3aa: CASSLFTSGNTGELFF
abundance: .; v_gene: TRBV18; d_gene: TRBD1; j_gene: TRBJ2-2; CDR3nt: TGTGCCAGCTCACCACCTACCAGGGGGCTCGGGGAGCTGTTTTTT; CDR3aa: CASSPPTRGLGELFF
abundance: few; v_gene: TRBV16; d_gene: .; j_gene: TRBJ2-7; CDR3nt: TGTGCCAGCAGCCAAATGGGACATGTCAACTCCTACGAGCAGTACTTC; CDR3aa: CASSQMGHVNSYEQYF
abundance: .; v_gene: TRBV6-5; d_gene: .; j_gene: TRBJ1-1; CDR3nt: TGTGCCAGCAGACAGACAGGAGAAGCTTTCTTT; CDR3aa: CASRQTGEAFF
abundance: .; v_gene: TRBV15; d_gene: TRBD1; j_gene: TRBJ1-5; CDR3nt: TGTGCCACCAGCAGAGATCTGGGGACAGGAGGGCAGCCCCAGCATTTT; CDR3aa: CATSRDLGTGGQPQHF
abundance: .; v_gene: TRBV28; d_gene: .; j_gene: TRBJ1-4; CDR3nt: TGTGCCAGCAGTTTGCGCAAAATCAGGGTCGAATATGAAAAACTGTTTTTT; CDR3aa: CASSLRKIRVEYEKLFF
abundance: .; v_gene: TRBV5-1; d_gene: .; j_gene: TRBJ1-6; CDR3nt: TGCGCCAGCAGCTCCGGGCGCGGGGAAGCCAATTCACCCCTCCACTTT; CDR3aa: CASSSGRGEANSPLHF
abundance: .; v_gene: TRBV7-9; d_gene: .; j_gene: TRBJ1-1; CDR3nt: TGTGCCAGCAGCTCTCTTACAGGGTTCGGAGTCCCTGAAGCTTTCTTT; CDR3aa: CASSSLTGFGVPEAFF
abundance: .; v_gene: TRBV15; d_gene: .; j_gene: TRBJ1-2; CDR3nt: TGTGCCACAGGGGAGGGGAGGCGCGGCTACACCTTC; CDR3aa: CATGEGRRGYTF
abundance: .; v_gene: TRBV3-1/TRBV3-2; d_gene: TRBD2; j_gene: TRBJ2-5; CDR3nt: TGTGCCAGCAGCCAAGGAGGGACAGCGGGGGGTAGGCGGGAGACCCAGTACTTC; CDR3aa: CASSQGGTAGGRRETQYF
abundance: .; v_gene: TRBV6-5; d_gene: TRBD2; j_gene: TRBJ2-2; CDR3nt: TGTGCCAGTCCCGGGACTACCAACACCGGGGAGCTGTTTTTT; CDR3aa: CASPGTTNTGELFF
abundance: once; v_gene: TRBV11-3; d_gene: .; j_gene: TRBJ1-1; CDR3nt: TGTGCCAGCAGCGGGGCAGCTAGTACCTTGAACACTGAAGCTTTCTTT; CDR3aa: CASSGAASTLNTEAFF
abundance: few; v_gene: TRBV11-2; d_gene: TRBD1; j_gene: TRBJ1-4; CDR3nt: TGTGCCAGCAGCCCGGCAGGGGGAATCGGTGAAAAACTGTTTTTT; CDR3aa: CASSPAGGIGEKLFF
abundance: .; v_gene: TRBV5-5; d_gene: TRBD1; j_gene: TRBJ1-4; CDR3nt: TGTGCCAGCAGCTTGATTGACAGGGAGAATGAAAAACTGTTTTTT; CDR3aa: CASSLIDRENEKLFF
abundance: .; v_gene: TRBV7-2; d_gene: .; j_gene: TRBJ2-7; CDR3nt: TGTGCCAGCAGCTTAGTAACGGCTAGCTCCTACGAGCAGTACTTC; CDR3aa: CASSLVTASSYEQYF
abundance: .; v_gene: TRBV9; d_gene: TRBD1; j_gene: TRBJ2-7; CDR3nt: TGTGCCAGCAGCCCATCTAGAGACAGGGTTCAAGAGCAGTACTTC; CDR3aa: CASSPSRDRVQEQYF
abundance: once; v_gene: TRBV2; d_gene: .; j_gene: TRBJ1-2; CDR3nt: TGTGCCACAGGAGGCGGGGTGGGTGGCTACACCTTC; CDR3aa: CATGGGVGGYTF
abundance: .; v_gene: TRBV20-1; d_gene: TRBD1; j_gene: TRBJ2-7; CDR3nt: TGCAGTGCTAGTGTGGACAGGGGGTGGTACGAGCAGTACTTC; CDR3aa: CSASVDRGWYEQYF
abundance: .; v_gene: TRBV6-5; d_gene: .; j_gene: TRBJ2-1; CDR3nt: TGTGCCAGCAGCCCCGCAGCACGAGGAAACAATGAGCAGTTCTTC; CDR3aa: CASSPAARGNNEQFF
abundance: .; v_gene: TRBV2; d_gene: .; j_gene: TRBJ1-2; CDR3nt: TGTGCCAGCAGAGAGGTGAGCTACACCTTC; CDR3aa: CASREVSYTF
abundance: .; v_gene: TRBV3-1/TRBV3-2; d_gene: .; j_gene: TRBJ2-1; CDR3nt: TGTGCCAGCAGCCCCCCCATGGAGGATGAGCAGTTCTTC; CDR3aa: CASSPPMEDEQFF
abundance: .; v_gene: TRBV5-8; d_gene: TRBD1; j_gene: TRBJ2-7; CDR3nt: TGTGCCAGCAGCTTGATGACAGGGGGCTGGGACGAGCAGTACTTC; CDR3aa: CASSLMTGGWDEQYF
abundance: .; v_gene: TRBV6-5; d_gene: .; j_gene: TRBJ1-3; CDR3nt: TGTGCCAGCAGGACAGCCGGAAACACCATATATTTT; CDR3aa: CASRTAGNTIYF
abundance: .; v_gene: TRBV2; d_gene: .; j_gene: TRBJ1-2; CDR3nt: TGTGCCAGCAGTACAGCTAACTATGGCTACACCTTC; CDR3aa: CASSTANYGYTF
abundance: .; v_gene: TRBV2; d_gene: TRBD2; j_gene: TRBJ2-4; CDR3nt: TGTGCCAGCAGAGAGCGGGGTTACATTCAGTACTTC; CDR3aa: CASRERGYIQYF
abundance: .; v_gene: TRBV15; d_gene: .; j_gene: TRBJ1-5; CDR3nt: TGTGCCACCCCCTCGGGGGGCAATCAGCCCCAGCATTTT; CDR3aa: CATPSGGNQPQHF
abundance: .; v_gene: TRBV5-1; d_gene: .; j_gene: TRBJ1-3; CDR3nt: TGCGCCAGCAGCCCCGCGGGGGTACAGGCTGGAAACACCATATATTTT; CDR3aa: CASSPAGVQAGNTIYF
abundance: once; v_gene: TRBV10-3; d_gene: TRBD1; j_gene: TRBJ1-1; CDR3nt: TGTGCCATCAGGGGGACAGGAGGCACTGAAGCTTTCTTT; CDR3aa: CAIRGTGGTEAFF
abundance: .; v_gene: TRBV7-9; d_gene: TRBD1; j_gene: TRBJ2-1; CDR3nt: TGTGCCAGCAGCTTAATCACAGGGGGGAGAAGCAATGAGCAGTTCTTC; CDR3aa: CASSLITGGRSNEQFF
abundance: .; v_gene: TRBV5-1; d_gene: TRBD1; j_gene: TRBJ1-1; CDR3nt: TGCGCCAGCAGCTTACTTCAGGGGGACACTGAAGCTTTCTTT; CDR3aa: CASSLLQGDTEAFF
abundance: .; v_gene: TRBV15; d_gene: .; j_gene: TRBJ1-2; CDR3nt: TGTGCCACCAGCAGCCCCACCCAGGGAACATATGGCTACACCTTC; CDR3aa: CATSSPTQGTYGYTF
abundance: .; v_gene: TRBV30; d_gene: .; j_gene: TRBJ1-6; CDR3nt: TGTGCCTGGAGTGAGGGGCGGCCTGTGAATTCACCCCTCCACTTT; CDR3aa: CAWSEGRPVNSPLHF
abundance: .; v_gene: TRBV2; d_gene: TRBD2; j_gene: TRBJ2-7; CDR3nt: TGTGCCAGCAGTGAACGAGGGGAGGGTTTCCACGAGCAGTACTTC; CDR3aa: CASSERGEGFHEQYF
abundance: .; v_gene: TRBV11-2; d_gene: .; j_gene: TRBJ1-2; CDR3nt: TGTGCCAGCAGCTTCACCTTGAACGCGGATGGCTACACCTTC; CDR3aa: CASSFTLNADGYTF
abundance: .; v_gene: TRBV12-3/TRBV12-4; d_gene: .; j_gene: TRBJ1-1; CDR3nt: TGTGCCAGCAGGATAGACAGGAACACTGAAGCTTTCTTT; CDR3aa: CASRIDRNTEAFF
abundance: .; v_gene: TRBV12-5; d_gene: .; j_gene: TRBJ1-6; CDR3nt: TGTGCTAGTGGTTCCCTTAATTCACCCCTCCACTTT; CDR3aa: CASGSLNSPLHF
abundance: .; v_gene: TRBV6-1; d_gene: TRBD1; j_gene: TRBJ1-4; CDR3nt: TGTGCCAGCAGTGAAGCCTATGACAGGGTAAATGAAAAACTGTTTTTT; CDR3aa: CASSEAYDRVNEKLFF
abundance: .; v_gene: TRBV18; d_gene: TRBD1; j_gene: TRBJ2-7; CDR3nt: TGTGCCAGCTCGGCCGGGACAGGGGGCCTCGAGCAGTACTTC; CDR3aa: CASSAGTGGLEQYF
abundance: .; v_gene: TRBV20-1; d_gene: TRBD2; j_gene: TRBJ2-1; CDR3nt: TGCAGTGCTAGTCGCCCGGCTAGCGGTGATGAGCAGTTCTTC; CDR3aa: CSASRPASGDEQFF
abundance: .; v_gene: TRBV28; d_gene: .; j_gene: TRBJ2-3; CDR3nt: TGTGCCAGCAGCTCCACAAACTCTGGCCCCGACGGAGTCACAGATACGCAGTATTTT; CDR3aa: CASSSTNSGPDGVTDTQYF
abundance: .; v_gene: TRBV2; d_gene: TRBD2; j_gene: TRBJ2-3; CDR3nt: TGTGCCAGCAGAGCTAGCGGGACGGGAGGGGATACGCAGTATTTT; CDR3aa: CASRASGTGGDTQYF
abundance: .; v_gene: TRBV5-4; d_gene: .; j_gene: TRBJ1-1; CDR3nt: TGTGCCAGCAGCCCGCTACCGGGAGAAGCTTTCTTT; CDR3aa: CASSPLPGEAFF
abundance: .; v_gene: TRBV9; d_gene: .; j_gene: TRBJ1-6; CDR3nt: TGTGCCAGCAGCCCCGGGGCCTATAATTCACCCCTCCACTTT; CDR3aa: CASSPGAYNSPLHF
abundance: .; v_gene: TRBV9; d_gene: .; j_gene: TRBJ1-1; CDR3nt: TGTGCCAGCAGCGTAGTGCCGGGGGGCACTGAAGCTTTCTTT; CDR3aa: CASSVVPGGTEAFF
abundance: .; v_gene: TRBV5-4; d_gene: TRBD2; j_gene: TRBJ2-3; CDR3nt: TGTGCCAGCAGCTCAGTGGGGACTAGCGATAGCACAGATACGCAGTATTTT; CDR3aa: CASSSVGTSDSTDTQYF